Shown below are 5 T cell receptor beta chains from a single sample sequenced in a study of blood T cell repertoires in COVID-19 (dated by TCRdb to 2020 to 2021). Libraries were constructed by the immunoSEQ multiplex PCR assay. Held by TCRdb, this immuneACCESS table contains in-frame sequences only and omits some clones. Under half of the omission traces to an unresolved V gene where checked; the cause of the rest is unknown. For this sample there are about 50,000 clones; over 85% appear just once. The ten largest clones take up approximately 4% of the sample. Material for sequencing was peripheral blood. These receptors were obtained from a human donor in a cohort sampled during active COVID-19.

This sequence joins TRBV19 and TRBJ2-7; D is possibly TRBD2 (6 bases). With 9 bases removed from V and 0 bases from J, the gap between germline ends came to 12 bases. This CDR3 is 13 amino acids long. Germline CDR1 LNHDA, CDR2 SQIVND (reference sequence). The CDR3 region is CASCVGSSYEQYV. The CDR3 coding sequence is TGTGCCAGCTGCGTCGGGAGCTCCTACGAGCAGTACGTC.

This chain uses TRBV15 with TRBJ2-7, with D maybe TRBD2 (6 bases). The CDR3 loop spans 15 amino acids. The V end was cut by 4 bases, the J end by 2 bases, with 15 bases between. Germline lookup yields CDR1 LNHNV and CDR2 YYDKDF (reference sequence). CDR3 region: CATSKPGTDTYEQYF. The DNA of the CDR3 is TGTGCCACCAGCAAGCCCGGGACTGACACCTACGAGCAGTACTTC.

The V gene is TRBV4-2, the J gene TRBJ1-3; D gene uncertain. Germline CDR1 reads LGHNA; CDR2 reads YNFKEQ. The length of the CDR3 is 16 residues. V dropped 0 bases and J dropped 0 bases, with 9 bases sitting between them. CDR3 in amino acids: CASSQEAGRSGNTIYF. The CDR3, as DNA: TGTGCCAGCAGCCAAGAGGCGGGCCGCTCTGGAAACACCATATATTTT.

V gene TRBV5-8 combines with J gene TRBJ2-1, with a weak D call TRBD1 (5 bases). Between the trimmed V and J ends, which lost 5 bases and 12 bases, there was a span of 12 bases. This CDR3 comprises 11 residues. CDR1 is SGHTS, CDR2 YDEGEE, per germline. The CDR3: CASRAGRGQFF. DNA of the CDR3: TGTGCCAGCAGAGCCGGTAGGGGGCAGTTCTTC.

This clone has a single count. The rearrangement links TRBV30 to TRBJ2-5; 11 bases are a match to TRBD2. CDR3 length equals 16 residues. The germline gives CDR1 GTSNPN, CDR2 SVGIG (reference sequence). Trimming cost V 7 bases and J 4 bases; bases outside gene matches: 14. Here the CDR3 reads CAFNSGTSGARETQYF. The CDR3 DNA is TGTGCCTTTAATTCCGGGACTAGCGGAGCGAGAGAGACCCAGTACTTC.